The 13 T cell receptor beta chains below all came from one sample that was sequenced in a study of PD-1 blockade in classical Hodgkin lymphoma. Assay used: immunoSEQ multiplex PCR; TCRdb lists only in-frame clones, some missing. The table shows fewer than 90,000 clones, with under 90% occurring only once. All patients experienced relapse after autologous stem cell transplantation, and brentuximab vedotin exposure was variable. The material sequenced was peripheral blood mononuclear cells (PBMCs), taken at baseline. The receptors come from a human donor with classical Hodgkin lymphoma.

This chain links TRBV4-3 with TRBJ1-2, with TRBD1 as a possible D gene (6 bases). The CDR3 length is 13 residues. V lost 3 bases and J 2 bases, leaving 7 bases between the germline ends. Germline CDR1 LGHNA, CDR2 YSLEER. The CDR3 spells CASSHDRNYGYTF. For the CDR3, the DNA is TGCGCCAGCAGCCACGACAGGAACTATGGCTACACCTTC.

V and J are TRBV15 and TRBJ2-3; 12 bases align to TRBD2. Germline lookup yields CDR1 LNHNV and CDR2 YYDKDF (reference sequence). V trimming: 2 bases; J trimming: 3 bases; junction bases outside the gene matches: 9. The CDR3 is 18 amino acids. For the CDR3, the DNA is TGTGCCACCAGCAGACGGCTAGCGGGAGGGCCCACGACAGATACGCAGTATTTT. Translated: CATSRRLAGGPTTDTQYF.

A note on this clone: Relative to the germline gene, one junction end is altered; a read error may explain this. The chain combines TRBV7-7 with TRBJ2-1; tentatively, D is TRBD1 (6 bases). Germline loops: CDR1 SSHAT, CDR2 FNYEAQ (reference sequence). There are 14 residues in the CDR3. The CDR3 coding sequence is TGTGCTAGCAGCCCTAGCCCAGGGGCCAATGAGCAGTTCTTC. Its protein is CASSPSPGANEQFF.

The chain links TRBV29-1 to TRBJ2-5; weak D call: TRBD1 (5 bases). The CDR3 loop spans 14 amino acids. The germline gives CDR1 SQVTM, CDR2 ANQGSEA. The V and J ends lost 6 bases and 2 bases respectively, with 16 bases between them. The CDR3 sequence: CSVSIRRTQETQYF. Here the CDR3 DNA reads TGCAGCGTCTCAATTCGCAGGACACAAGAGACCCAGTACTTC. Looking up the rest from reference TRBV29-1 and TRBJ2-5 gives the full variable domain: SAVISQKPSRDICQRGTSLTIQCQVDSQVTMMFWYRQQPGQSLTLIATANQGSEATYESGFVIDKFPISRPNLTFSTLTVSNMSPEDSSIYLCSVSIRRTQETQYFGPGTRLLVL.

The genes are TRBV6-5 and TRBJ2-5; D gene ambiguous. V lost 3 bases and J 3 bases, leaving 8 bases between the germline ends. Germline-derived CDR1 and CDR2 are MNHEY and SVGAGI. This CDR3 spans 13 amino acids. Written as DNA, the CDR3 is TGTGCCAGCAGTTATAATGGTGAAGAGACCCAGTACTTC. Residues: CASSYNGEETQYF.

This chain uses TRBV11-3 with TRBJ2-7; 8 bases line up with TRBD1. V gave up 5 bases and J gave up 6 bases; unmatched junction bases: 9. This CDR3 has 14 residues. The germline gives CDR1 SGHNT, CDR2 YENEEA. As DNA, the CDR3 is TGTGCCAGCAGCGCTGGGACAGGCAGACTCGAGCAGTACTTC. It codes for CASSAGTGRLEQYF.

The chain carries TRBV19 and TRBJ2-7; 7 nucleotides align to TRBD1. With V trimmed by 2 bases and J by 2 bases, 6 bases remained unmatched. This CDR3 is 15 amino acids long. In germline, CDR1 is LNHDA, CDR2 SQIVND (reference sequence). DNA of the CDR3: TGTGCCAGTAGTATATCCGACAGGGTACCCTACGAGCAGTACTTC. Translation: CASSISDRVPYEQYF.

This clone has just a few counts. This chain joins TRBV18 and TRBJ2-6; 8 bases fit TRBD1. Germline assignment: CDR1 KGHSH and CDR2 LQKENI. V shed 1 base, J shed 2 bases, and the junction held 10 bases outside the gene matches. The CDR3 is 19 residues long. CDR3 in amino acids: CASSPLDRGKLAGANVLTF. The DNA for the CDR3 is TGTGCCAGCTCACCACTTGACAGGGGAAAGTTGGCTGGGGCCAACGTCCTGACTTTC.

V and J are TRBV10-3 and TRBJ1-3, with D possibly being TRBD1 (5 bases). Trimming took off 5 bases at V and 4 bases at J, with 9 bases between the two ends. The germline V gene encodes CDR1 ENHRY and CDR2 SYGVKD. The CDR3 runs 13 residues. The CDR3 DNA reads TGTGCCATCAGTAGGGACGACGGAAACACCATATATTTT. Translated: CAISRDDGNTIYF.

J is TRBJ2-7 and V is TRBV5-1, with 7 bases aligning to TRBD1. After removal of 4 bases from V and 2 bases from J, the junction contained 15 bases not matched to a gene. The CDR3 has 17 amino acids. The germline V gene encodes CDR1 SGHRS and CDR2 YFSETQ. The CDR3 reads CASSVQPTGDPPYEQYF. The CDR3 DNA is TGCGCCAGCAGCGTCCAACCTACAGGGGACCCTCCCTACGAGCAGTACTTC.

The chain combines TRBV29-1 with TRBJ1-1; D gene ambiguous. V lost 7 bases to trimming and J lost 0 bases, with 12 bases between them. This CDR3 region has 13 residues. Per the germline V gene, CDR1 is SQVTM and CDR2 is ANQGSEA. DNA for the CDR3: TGCAGCGCCTCCCGATGGTTGAACACTGAAGCTTTCTTT. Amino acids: CSASRWLNTEAFF. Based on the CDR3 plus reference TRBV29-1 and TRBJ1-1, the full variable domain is SAVISQKPSRDICQRGTSLTIQCQVDSQVTMMFWYRQQPGQSLTLIATANQGSEATYESGFVIDKFPISRPNLTFSTLTVSNMSPEDSSIYLCSASRWLNTEAFFGQGTRLTVV.

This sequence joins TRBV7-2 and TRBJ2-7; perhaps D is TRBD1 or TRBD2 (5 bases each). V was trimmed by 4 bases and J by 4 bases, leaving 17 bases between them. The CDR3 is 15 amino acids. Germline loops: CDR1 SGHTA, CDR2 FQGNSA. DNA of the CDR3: TGTGCCAGCAGCTCCCACGGGACGGGTACGTACGAGCAGTACTTC. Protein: CASSSHGTGTYEQYF.

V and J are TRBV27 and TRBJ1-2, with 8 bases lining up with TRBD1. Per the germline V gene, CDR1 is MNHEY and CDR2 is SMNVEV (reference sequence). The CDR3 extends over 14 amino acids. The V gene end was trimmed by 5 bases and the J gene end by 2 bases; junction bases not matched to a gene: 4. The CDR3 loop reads CASSPRTGNYGYTF. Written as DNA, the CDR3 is TGTGCCAGCAGTCCACGGACAGGGAACTATGGCTACACCTTC.